This passage covers 30 T cell receptor beta chains from one sample sequenced in a study of response to subunit inactivated influenza vaccine. TCRdb fed the RT-PCR reads into MiXCR, producing one record per CDR3 protein. The sample records some 850,000 distinct CDR3 sequences, roughly 20% being singletons. Sequencing was performed on PBMCs from blood, taken around 5 days after vaccination. All receptors come from a man between 45 and 60 years old who received an inactivated influenza vaccine.

At least ten counts were recorded for this clonotype. V gene TRBV20-1 combines with J gene TRBJ1-2, with 8 bases matching TRBD1. V shed 2 bases, J shed 4 bases, and the junction held 9 bases outside the gene matches. The CDR3 runs to 15 residues. Germline loops: CDR1 DFQATT, CDR2 SNEGSKA (reference sequence). CDR3 nucleotides: TGCAGTGCTAGAACCCAGACAGGGGCCGGCTATGGCTACACCTTC. The encoded protein is CSARTQTGAGYGYTF.

As concerns this clonotype: It is unclear where the CDR3 begins or ends on the DNA, so no DNA is shown, and the CDR3 is as TCRdb lists it. The chain employs TRBV21-1 and TRBJ2-7; whether TRBD2, the table's D call, matches the DNA was not checked. TRBV21-1 is a documented pseudogene. The CDR3 totals 15 residues, both ends included. This CDR3 reads CASTLWAGGIYEQYF.

This clonotype was observed a handful of times. V gene TRBV6-1 combines with J gene TRBJ2-7; 8 bases line up with TRBD2. The CDR3 totals 14 residues. Germline CDR1 and CDR2: MNHNS and SASEGT. V was clipped by 6 bases and J by 2 bases; unmatched bases: 6. The CDR3: CASRPSGRTYEQYF. The DNA for the CDR3 is TGTGCCAGCAGACCCAGCGGGAGAACCTACGAGCAGTACTTC.

The V and J genes are TRBV29-1 and TRBJ2-5; 11 bases are a match to TRBD1. CDR1 is SQVTM, CDR2 ANQGSEA, per germline. V trimming: 4 bases; J trimming: 5 bases; junction bases outside the gene matches: 9. CDR3 size: 15 residues. Here the CDR3 reads CSVATGTGGSETQYF. CDR3 DNA: TGCAGCGTTGCCACAGGGACAGGGGGGTCGGAGACCCAGTACTTC.

The CDR3 nucleotides are TGTGCCAGCAGTTCCATCGGGACAGCCGATAGCAATCAGCCCCAGCATTTT. Translated, it gives CASSSIGTADSNQPQHF. This rearrangement joins TRBV28 to TRBJ1-5, with TRBD1 matching over 7 bases. This CDR3 spans 17 amino acids. Germline values: CDR1 MDHEN, CDR2 SYDVKM. V was clipped by 4 bases and J by 0 bases; unmatched bases: 9.

This clonotype showed up many times. V gene TRBV7-9 combines with J gene TRBJ2-1; 9 bases agree with TRBD2. The CDR3 is 14 residues long. Germline V gene sequence: CDR1 SEHNR, CDR2 FQNEAQ (reference sequence). V trimming: 2 bases; J trimming: 6 bases; junction bases outside the gene matches: 2. The CDR3: CASSLLAGTNEQFF. In DNA, the CDR3 is TGTGCCAGCAGCTTACTAGCGGGGACCAATGAGCAGTTCTTC.

The genes are TRBV6-1 and TRBJ2-1; D might be TRBD2 (6 bases). From germline, CDR1 is MNHNS and CDR2 SASEGT. V lost 3 bases to trimming and J lost 16 bases, with 16 bases between them. The CDR3 contains 12 residues. This CDR3 reads CASSDWGLSLFF. For the CDR3, the DNA is TGTGCCAGCAGTGATTGGGGACTGAGTCTCTTCTTC.

The rearrangement joins TRBV4-2 to TRBJ2-7; the D call may be TRBD1 or TRBD2 (5 bases each). The CDR3 runs to 14 residues. Germline CDR1 is LGHNA and CDR2 is YNFKEQ. V lost 1 base and J 3 bases, leaving 10 bases between the germline ends. As DNA, the CDR3 is TGTGCCAGCAGCCAAGGGGGGACGGTCTACGAGCAGTACTTC. This gives the protein CASSQGGTVYEQYF.

This rearrangement joins TRBV27 to TRBJ2-3; D is unclear. The CDR3 is made up of 16 amino acids. V lost 5 bases, J lost 5 bases, and 20 bases lay in between. Germline CDR1 reads MNHEY; CDR2 reads SMNVEV (reference sequence). CDR3 sequence (DNA): TGTGCCAGCAGTGAAGTCCGTGTTCGCCCGGTAGATACGCAGTATTTT. This gives the protein CASSEVRVRPVDTQYF.

This clonotype was detected many times. As DNA, the CDR3 is TGCAGTGCCCCCCCCGGGACAGGGGTGATACATGGCTACACCTTC. Residues: CSAPPGTGVIHGYTF. The genes are TRBV20-1 and TRBJ1-2; 10 nucleotides match TRBD1. The trim removed 6 bases at V and 6 bases at J, leaving 13 bases unmatched. CDR3 length: 15 amino acids. Germline V CDR1 and CDR2: DFQATT, SNEGSKA (reference sequence).

This clonotype appeared a few times. This chain joins TRBV5-1 and TRBJ2-3, with TRBD2 matching 8 bases. V trimming: 0 bases; J trimming: 2 bases; junction bases outside the gene matches: 5. CDR1 and CDR2 from the germline V gene are SGHRS and YFSETQ. This CDR3 is 16 amino acids long. The CDR3 protein is CASSLEASGYTDTQYF. Written as DNA, the CDR3 is TGCGCCAGCAGCTTGGAGGCTAGCGGGTACACAGATACGCAGTATTTT.

This clonotype occurred many times. The V and J genes are TRBV7-3 and TRBJ2-1, with TRBD1 as a possible D gene (6 bases). V lost 5 bases and J lost 7, with 15 bases in between. Germline values: CDR1 SGHTA, CDR2 FQGTGA. The CDR3 has 14 amino acids. CDR3 residues: CASSPSQGQNEQFF. The CDR3 nucleotides are TGTGCCAGCAGCCCGTCCCAGGGGCAGAATGAGCAGTTCTTC.

The V call is TRBV5-1, the J call TRBJ2-2; 12 bases are shared with TRBD2. Per the germline V gene, CDR1 is SGHRS and CDR2 is YFSETQ. The CDR3 extends over 18 amino acids. After removal of 4 bases from V and 5 bases from J, the junction contained 12 bases not matched to a gene. CDR3 amino acids: CASSPVSSGRARTGELFF. The CDR3 DNA sequence: TGCGCCAGCAGCCCCGTCTCTAGCGGGAGGGCCCGGACCGGGGAGCTGTTTTTT.

The rearrangement uses TRBV25-1 and TRBJ2-1; 7 nucleotides line up with TRBD2. Looked up from germline, CDR1 is MGHDK and CDR2 is SYGVNS. The CDR3 length is 17 residues. V shed 2 bases and J 3 bases; nucleotides not matched to a gene: 10. CDR3 sequence: CASSELGGEGDYNEQFF. The CDR3 coding sequence is TGTGCCAGCAGTGAACTGGGAGGGGAAGGGGACTACAATGAGCAGTTCTTC.

The J gene is TRBJ2-7, the V gene TRBV12-3 or TRBV12-4, with a weak D call TRBD2 (5 bases). V was clipped by 6 bases and J by 2 bases, with 8 bases between them. This CDR3 spans 12 amino acids. The CDR3 reads CASRFGAYEQYF. The CDR3, as DNA: TGTGCCAGCAGGTTCGGGGCCTACGAGCAGTACTTC.

The chain joins TRBV12-3 or TRBV12-4 to TRBJ2-3; D is unclear. V lost 5 bases and J lost 2, with 5 bases in between. The CDR3 is 12 amino acids. The CDR3 region is CASSVYTDTQYF. The CDR3 DNA reads TGTGCCAGCAGTGTTTACACAGATACGCAGTATTTT.

The chain recombines TRBV2 with TRBJ2-7; tentative D call: TRBD1 (5 bases). V was pared by 10 bases and J by 5 bases, with 15 bases between. The germline CDR1 and CDR2 sequences are SNHLY and FYNNEI. The CDR3 is made up of 12 amino acids. The CDR3 coding sequence is TGTGCCAACGACCTGACAGCTCACGAGCAGTACTTC. This sequence encodes CANDLTAHEQYF.

There are a few counts of this clonotype. The V call is TRBV6-2 or TRBV6-3, the J call TRBJ2-7; 10 nucleotides line up with TRBD1. With V trimmed by 5 bases and J by 5 bases, 9 bases remained unmatched. CDR1 MNHEY and CDR2 SVGEGT come from the germline V gene. CDR3 size: 15 residues. For the CDR3, the DNA is TGTGCCAGCAGTCACCCCGGGACAGGGGACAACGAGCAGTACTTC. It translates to CASSHPGTGDNEQYF.

CDR3 coding DNA: TGTGCCAGCAGTTACTCCTACGATTCCGGGTTCACCGGGGAGCTGTTTTTT. It codes for CASSYSYDSGFTGELFF. The chain combines TRBV6-5 with TRBJ2-2; D not certain. V was pared by 0 bases and J by 4 bases, with 15 bases between. Germline V gene sequence: CDR1 MNHEY, CDR2 SVGAGI. This CDR3 has 17 amino acids.

This clonotype has a count of ten or more. The rearrangement joins TRBV29-1 to TRBJ2-7; D gene uncertain. With 2 bases removed from V and 0 bases from J, the gap between germline ends came to 8 bases. This CDR3 has 13 amino acids. CDR1 and CDR2 (germline): SQVTM, ANQGSEA. CDR3 in amino acids: CSVETSNSYEQYF. The CDR3 DNA reads as TGCAGCGTTGAAACATCCAACTCCTACGAGCAGTACTTC.

The chain combines TRBV14 with TRBJ2-2, with TRBD1 matching over 7 bases. Germline trimming cut 2 bases from V and 5 bases from J; bases unmatched to any gene: 8. The germline CDR1 and CDR2 sequences are SGHDN and FVKESK. The CDR3 covers 16 residues. The CDR3 loop reads CASSQISSTGTGELFF. CDR3 DNA sequence: TGTGCCAGCAGCCAAATATCCTCGACAGGGACCGGGGAGCTGTTTTTT.

V is TRBV5-5 and J is TRBJ1-5; D not resolved. Germline V gene data show CDR1 as SGHKS and CDR2 as YYEKEE (reference sequence). The CDR3 covers 18 residues. The V end was cut by 0 bases, the J end by 3 bases, with 19 bases between. The CDR3 sequence: CASSLDWRFTVNNQPQHF. DNA for the CDR3: TGTGCCAGCAGCTTGGACTGGAGATTTACCGTTAACAATCAGCCCCAGCATTTT. Full variable domain (rest looked up from reference TRBV5-5 and TRBJ1-5): DAGVTQSPTHLIKTRGQQVTLRCSPISGHKSVSWYQQVLGQGPQFIFQYYEKEERGRGNFPDRFSARQFPNYSSELNVNALLLGDSALYLCASSLDWRFTVNNQPQHFGDGTRLSIL.

The genes are TRBV12-3 or TRBV12-4 and TRBJ1-1, with a weak D call TRBD1 (6 bases). V shed 6 bases and J shed 4 bases, with 15 bases lying between them. The CDR3 has 14 amino acids. CDR3 nucleotide sequence: TGTGCCAGCAGAGCTACAGGGTTTGTCACTGAAGCTTTCTTT. It yields the protein CASRATGFVTEAFF.

This rearrangement joins TRBV5-1 to TRBJ2-7; no firm D call. Trimming took 5 bases from V and 2 from J, leaving 17 bases between them. This CDR3 spans 15 amino acids. Germline CDR1 reads SGHRS; CDR2 reads YFSETQ. CDR3 amino acids: CASRDYPSPPYEQYF. The CDR3 nucleotides are TGCGCCAGCAGGGATTATCCATCCCCCCCCTACGAGCAGTACTTC.

This clonotype was recorded at least ten times. In nucleotides, the CDR3 is TGCGCCAGCAGCGTGCAGGGAAATGAGCAGTTCTTC. As protein: CASSVQGNEQFF. The chain has TRBV5-1 and TRBJ2-1, with D possibly matching TRBD1 (5 bases). The CDR3 has 12 residues. Looked up from germline, CDR1 is SGHRS and CDR2 is YFSETQ. V lost 4 bases to trimming and J lost 7 bases, with 9 bases between them.

This clonotype was detected only a few times. This chain joins TRBV7-9 and TRBJ1-1; maybe TRBD1 (6 bases). V lost 5 bases, J lost 9 bases, and 16 bases lay in between. CDR1 SEHNR and CDR2 FQNEAQ come from the germline V gene (reference sequence). The CDR3 runs to 13 residues. The CDR3 here is CASSQDRRGQAFF. The CDR3 DNA sequence: TGTGCCAGCAGCCAGGACAGACGGGGCCAAGCTTTCTTT.

Points on this clonotype: This could be a read error, since a much larger clone is one nucleotide away. This chain joins TRBV30 and TRBJ2-5; 8 positions agree with TRBD2. CDR1 is GTSNPN and CDR2 is SVGIG in the germline V gene (reference sequence). There are 17 residues in the CDR3. J lost 7 bases, V lost 1 base, and 17 bases had no gene match. CDR3 in DNA: TGTGCCTGGAGTGACGCTACCGGGACTAGAGGCCGCGTGACCCAGTACTTC. It specifies CAWSDATGTRGRVTQYF.

The J gene is TRBJ2-3, the V gene TRBV7-2, with D hard to call. Looked up from germline, CDR1 is SGHTA and CDR2 is FQGNSA. This CDR3 comprises 13 residues. Trimming left V 4 bases short and J 5 bases short, with 10 bases between. The DNA of the CDR3 is TGTGCCAGCAGCTCCACTCGGGTAGATACGCAGTATTTT. Translated: CASSSTRVDTQYF.

This rearrangement joins TRBV20-1 to TRBJ2-3; TRBD2 matches at 8 bases. This CDR3 spans 17 amino acids. The ends lost 6 bases at V and 1 base at J; junction bases unmatched: 15. Germline CDR1 reads DFQATT; CDR2 reads SNEGSKA (reference sequence). The chain's CDR3 is CSAPLLGAGVGTDTQYF. In DNA form, the CDR3 reads TGCAGTGCACCCCTCCTCGGAGCGGGAGTTGGCACAGATACGCAGTATTTT.

This clonotype was picked up many times. V and J are TRBV12-3 or TRBV12-4 and TRBJ2-7, with TRBD2 as a possible D gene (5 bases). The CDR3 has 12 residues. The V and J ends lost 2 bases and 7 bases respectively, with 9 bases between them. In DNA, the CDR3 is TGTGCCAGCAGTTTAAAGAGGGTTGAGCAGTACTTC. Its protein is CASSLKRVEQYF.